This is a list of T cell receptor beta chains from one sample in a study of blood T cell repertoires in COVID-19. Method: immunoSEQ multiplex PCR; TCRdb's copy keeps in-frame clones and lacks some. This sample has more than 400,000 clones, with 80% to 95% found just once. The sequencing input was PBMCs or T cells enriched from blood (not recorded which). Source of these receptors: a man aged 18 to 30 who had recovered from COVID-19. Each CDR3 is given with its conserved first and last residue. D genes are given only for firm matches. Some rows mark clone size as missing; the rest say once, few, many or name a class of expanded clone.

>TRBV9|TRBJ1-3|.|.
CASSVAAGSGNTIYF
TGTGCCAGCAGCGTAGCTGCGGGCTCTGGAAACACCATATATTTT
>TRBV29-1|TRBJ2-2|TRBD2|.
CSVLAGENTGELFF
TGCAGCGTTTTAGCGGGAGAAAACACCGGGGAGCTGTTTTTT
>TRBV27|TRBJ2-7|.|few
CASSLSRVRRAAPYEQYF
TGTGCCAGCAGTTTAAGTCGTGTTCGGCGGGCAGCGCCCTACGAGCAGTACTTC
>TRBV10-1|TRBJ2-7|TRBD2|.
CASSESSLAGTWEQYF
TGCGCCAGCAGTGAGTCATCCCTAGCGGGAACTTGGGAGCAGTACTTC
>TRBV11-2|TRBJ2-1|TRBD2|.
CASSGYSGVYNEQFF
TGTGCCAGCAGCGGATATAGCGGGGTCTACAATGAGCAGTTCTTC
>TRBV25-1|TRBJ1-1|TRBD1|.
CASSEPGQGDTEAFF
TGTGCCAGCAGTGAACCGGGACAGGGGGACACTGAAGCTTTCTTT
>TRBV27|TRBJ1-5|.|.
CASSRAGAGNQPQHF
TGTGCCAGCAGTCGCGCTGGGGCGGGCAATCAGCCCCAGCATTTT
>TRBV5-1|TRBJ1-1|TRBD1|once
CASTDRGYTEAFF
TGCGCCAGCACCGACAGGGGTTACACTGAAGCTTTCTTT
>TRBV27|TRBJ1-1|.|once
CASSREADSEAFF
TGTGCCAGCAGTCGGGAAGCGGACAGTGAAGCTTTCTTT
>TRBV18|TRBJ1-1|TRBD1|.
CASSPRQGANTEAFF
TGTGCCAGCTCACCACGGCAGGGGGCGAACACTGAAGCTTTCTTT
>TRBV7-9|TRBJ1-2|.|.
CASSPDAKLRGSNYGYTF
TGTGCCAGCAGCCCTGACGCAAAGCTACGGGGATCTAACTATGGCTACACCTTC
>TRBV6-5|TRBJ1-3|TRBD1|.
CASSPPGQAYTIYF
TGTGCCAGCAGTCCCCCGGGACAGGCGTACACCATATATTTT
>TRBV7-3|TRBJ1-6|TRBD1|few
CASSLRQGDPLHF
TGTGCCAGCAGCTTAAGACAGGGGGACCCCCTCCACTTT
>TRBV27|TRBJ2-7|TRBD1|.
CASKFWDRAGEQYF
TGTGCCAGCAAATTTTGGGACAGGGCTGGCGAGCAGTACTTC
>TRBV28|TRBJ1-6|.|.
CASSLNWPWSPLHF
TGTGCCAGCAGTTTAAATTGGCCCTGGTCACCCCTCCACTTT
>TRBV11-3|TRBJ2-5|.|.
CASSSTGYQAQYF
TGTGCCAGCAGCTCGACAGGATATCAGGCCCAGTACTTC
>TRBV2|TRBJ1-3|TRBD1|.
CAKAGTGFAGNTIYF
TGTGCCAAGGCCGGGACAGGGTTTGCTGGAAACACCATATATTTT
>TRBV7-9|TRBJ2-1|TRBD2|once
CASSLRGLGNYNEQFF
TGTGCCAGCAGCTTACGCGGACTAGGAAATTACAATGAGCAGTTCTTC
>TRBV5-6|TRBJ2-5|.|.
CASSPWGGAQETQYF
TGTGCCAGCAGCCCCTGGGGGGGGGCGCAAGAGACCCAGTACTTC
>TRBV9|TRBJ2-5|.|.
CASSVPGSETQYF
TGTGCCAGCAGCGTCCCGGGGTCCGAGACCCAGTACTTC
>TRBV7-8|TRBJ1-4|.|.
CASSSNPGPTNEKLFF
TGTGCCAGCAGCTCAAACCCAGGGCCAACTAATGAAAAACTGTTTTTT
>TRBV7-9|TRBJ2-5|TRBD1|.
CASSNRGPETQYF
TGTGCCAGCAGCAACAGGGGTCCCGAGACCCAGTACTTC
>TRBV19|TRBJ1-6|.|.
CASTPRGYNSPLHF
TGTGCCAGTACTCCTCGGGGCTATAATTCACCCCTCCACTTT
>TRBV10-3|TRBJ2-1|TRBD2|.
CAIRATGTSGSRRNEQFF
TGTGCCATCAGGGCAACCGGGACTAGCGGGAGTCGTCGCAATGAGCAGTTCTTC
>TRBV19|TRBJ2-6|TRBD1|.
CASALNLEGAPRSGANVLTF
TGTGCCAGTGCACTCAACTTAGAGGGGGCGCCTAGGAGTGGGGCCAACGTCCTGACTTTC
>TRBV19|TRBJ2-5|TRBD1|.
CASADRDPPETQYF
TGTGCCAGTGCGGACAGGGATCCCCCAGAGACCCAGTACTTC
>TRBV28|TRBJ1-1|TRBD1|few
CASRQFDGNRQGMEMAFF
TGTGCCAGCAGGCAATTTGATGGCAACCGACAGGGGATGGAGATGGCTTTCTTT
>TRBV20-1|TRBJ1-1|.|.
CSARDTPEAFF
TGCAGTGCTAGAGACACTCCTGAAGCTTTCTTT
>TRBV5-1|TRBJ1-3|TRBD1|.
CASSSGQGSSGNTIYF
TGCGCCAGCAGCTCCGGACAGGGGAGCTCTGGAAACACCATATATTTT
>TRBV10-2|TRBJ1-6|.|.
CASTPGGAGSPLHF
TGCGCCAGCACCCCGGGGGGGGCGGGTTCACCCCTCCACTTT
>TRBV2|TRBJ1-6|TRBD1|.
CASTKDRPNSPLHF
TGTGCCAGCACCAAGGACAGGCCTAATTCACCCCTCCACTTT
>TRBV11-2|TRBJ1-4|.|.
CASSTSGSTNEKLFF
TGTGCCAGCAGCACCTCAGGTTCAACTAATGAAAAACTGTTTTTT
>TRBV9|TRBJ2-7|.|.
CASSAGSSNEQYF
TGTGCCAGCAGCGCTGGTAGCTCTAACGAGCAGTACTTC
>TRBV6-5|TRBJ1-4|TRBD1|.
CASRPGTGANEKLFF
TGTGCCAGCAGACCCGGGACAGGGGCTAATGAAAAACTGTTTTTT
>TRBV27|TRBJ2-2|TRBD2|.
CASRLAGGAGELFF
TGTGCCAGCAGACTAGCGGGAGGGGCCGGGGAGCTGTTTTTT
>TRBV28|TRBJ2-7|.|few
CASSGGAPREQYF
TGTGCCAGCAGTGGCGGAGCCCCTCGAGAGCAGTACTTC
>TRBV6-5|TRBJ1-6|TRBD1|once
CASSYSRDSNSPLHF
TGTGCCAGCAGTTACTCCCGGGACAGCAATTCACCCCTCCACTTT
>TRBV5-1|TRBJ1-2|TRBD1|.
CASSLEGTGTYGYTF
TGCGCCAGCAGCTTGGAGGGGACAGGGACTTATGGCTACACCTTC
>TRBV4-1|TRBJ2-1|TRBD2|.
CASSLRTSGGAYNEQFF
TGCGCCAGCAGCCTACGGACTAGCGGGGGAGCTTACAATGAGCAGTTCTTC
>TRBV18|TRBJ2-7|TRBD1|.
CASSPGTGDYEQYF
TGTGCCAGCTCGCCCGGGACAGGGGACTACGAGCAGTACTTC
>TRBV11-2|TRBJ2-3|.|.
CASSLGTSTDTQYF
TGTGCCAGCAGCTTAGGGACTAGCACAGATACGCAGTATTTT
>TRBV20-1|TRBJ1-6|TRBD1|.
CSASGTGRYSPLHF
TGCAGTGCTAGTGGGACAGGGCGTTATTCACCCCTCCACTTT
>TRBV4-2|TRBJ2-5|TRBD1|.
CASSQGQGARTQYF
TGTGCCAGCAGCCAGGGACAGGGTGCTCGGACCCAGTACTTC